This TCR beta chain derives from a study of cytomegalovirus exposure and HLA in healthy donors. The study's findings and limits: The authors confirmed in vitro that three CMV-associated chains were specific for CMV antigens. HLA alleles showed associations with some 17,000 TCR beta sequences in a later analysis, at a 0.05 false discovery rate.

About this clone itself: Its antigen remains unknown.

Germline values: CDR1 SNHLY, CDR2 FYNNEI. V shed 3 bases and J shed 4 bases, with 12 bases lying between them. The CDR3 covers 14 residues. The PCR made use of 60 Vbeta and 13 Jbeta primers. Libraries were prepared by immunoSEQ multiplex PCR; TCRdb keeps only in-frame clonotypes and omits some of them. Of some 200,000 clones detected, 85% to 90% appear once; the ten largest clones hold around 1%. The V gene is TRBV2, the J gene TRBJ1-1; tentative D call: TRBD1 (5 bases). This TCR derives from a woman between 18 and 29 years old in good health and CMV-seronegative. Material: PBMCs. The CDR3 nucleotides are TGTGCCAGCAGTGAGCAGGGATGGAGCACTGAAGCTTTCTTT. The encoded protein is CASSEQGWSTEAFF. Together with reference TRBV2 and TRBJ1-1, the CDR3 gives the full variable domain: EPEVTQTPSHQVTQMGQEVILRCVPISNHLYFYWYRQILGQKVEFLVSFYNNEISEKSEIFDDQFSVERPDGSNFTLKIRSTKLEDSAMYFCASSEQGWSTEAFFGQGTRLTVV.